Given below is one TCR beta chain in context. The sample originates from a study of cytotoxic CD8 clonotypes in ibrutinib-treated CLL. CDR1 is SGHTA, CDR2 FQGTGA, per germline. The germline V and J ends were trimmed by 7 bases and 0 bases, with 16 bases remaining between them. The CDR3 runs to 16 residues. Profiled with immunoSEQ multiplex PCR; TCRdb holds only in-frame clones, not every one. Counted here are under 200,000 clones, more than 65% occurring once; the ten biggest clones make up roughly 2%. This chain connects TRBV7-3 to TRBJ2-1; D tentatively fits TRBD1 or TRBD2 (5 bases each). The specimen was PBMCs, collected after 12 months of ibrutinib treatment. The receptor's source is a human donor with chronic lymphocytic leukemia. The CDR3 reads CASKKPGPRSYNEQFF. The CDR3 region has the DNA TGTGCCAGCAAGAAACCGGGACCCCGCTCCTACAATGAGCAGTTCTTC.